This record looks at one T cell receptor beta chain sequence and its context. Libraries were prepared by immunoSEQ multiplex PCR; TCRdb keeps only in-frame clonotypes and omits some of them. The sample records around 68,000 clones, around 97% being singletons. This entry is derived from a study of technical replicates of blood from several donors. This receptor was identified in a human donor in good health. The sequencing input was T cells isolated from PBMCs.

The DNA of the CDR3 is TGTGCCAGCAGCTCCCTGGAGGTGAGCTACACCTTC. Translating it yields CASSSLEVSYTF. This sequence joins TRBV7-9 and TRBJ1-2; no clear D. V was shortened by 4 bases and J by 9 bases, with 12 bases between the two germline ends. Per germline, CDR1 SEHNR and CDR2 FQNEAQ (reference sequence). The CDR3 contains 12 residues. The full variable domain, its missing parts supplied by reference TRBV7-9 and TRBJ1-2, is DTGVSQNPRHKITKRGQNVTFRCDPISEHNRLYWYRQTLGQGPEFLTYFQNEAQLEKSRLLSDRFSAERPKGSFSTLEIQRTEQGDSAMYLCASSSLEVSYTFGSGTRLTVV.